This record looks at one TCR beta chain sequence and its context. What this receptor recognizes is not known. No per-base quality is available; no much larger clone lies one base away. The immunoSEQ Assay was the method used to sequence TCRbeta CDR3 regions. After extraction, genomic DNA underwent amplification by bias-controlled multiplex PCR, followed by high-throughput sequencing. On the authors' methods: To quantify the absolute abundance of every unique TCRbeta CDR3 region, sequences were collapsed and filtered. Usable DNA was measured by amplifying reference genes present in all nucleated cells, and TCRbeta template counts were normalized to that usable DNA to estimate T cell fraction. Repertoire TCRs were annotated as SARS-CoV-2-specific when V gene, CDR3 amino acid sequence and J gene were exactly matched to a known reactive TCR set. The reference SARS-CoV-2 TCR set came from MIRA and was filtered for enrichment in COVID-19-positive ImmuneCODE repertoires, removing public or cross-reactive TCRs. Drawing on the MIRA antigens, annotated TCRs were analysed further at the level of specific ORF or position within ORF. Breadth was defined as annotated unique rearrangements over total unique productive rearrangements; depth was the summed frequency of those rearrangements. TCR breadth was compared between groups using two-sided Wilcoxon rank-sum tests. Drawn from immuneACCESS, this table holds only the in-frame rearrangements with V and J called that TCRdb kept. Clones are partly lost; checked studies trace under half to an unresolved V gene and leave the rest unexplained. That table is the source of V, J and clone size, and D and trimming were worked out from the DNA. The sample contains more than 150,000 clones, about 83% of them found a single time. The ten largest clones take up less than 6% of the sample.

The record originates from a study of Ad26.COV2.S vaccination and SARS-CoV-2 variants listed by TCRdb under 2021. With respect to the entire study: The specificity and breadth of SARS-CoV-2-reactive T cell receptors after Ad26.COV2.S vaccination were assessed by TCRbeta repertoire sequencing. A total of 32 samples were included in the TCR-sequenced set, comprising approximately 20 Ad26.COV2.S vaccine recipients, 5 placebo recipients and 8 SARS-CoV-2 convalescent individuals. Study-wide findings and limitations: After vaccination, spike-specific CD8+ and CD4+ T cell responses were reported to show substantial breadth. Spike-specific TCR breadth was higher in Ad26.COV2.S recipients than in placebo recipients (P = 0.0014). The authors noted that the TCR breadth and depth analyses may have underestimated total T cell responses. Comparable non-spike TCR breadth was observed between vaccine and placebo recipients, consistent with only spike being contained in the vaccine.

This specimen's time point label, interpreted: individuals recovered from natural SARS-CoV-2 infection. The CDR3, cysteine through phenylalanine, is 15 amino acids long. The only DNA kept is the CDR3, 45 bases in frame from the first base. CDR1 LNHDA and CDR2 SQIVND were looked up in the germline V gene (reference sequence). V is trimmed back by 5 bases and J by 2 bases, and the junction contains 5 bases that no gene match accounts for. The sequenced sample was peripheral blood, obtained after recovery from COVID-19. Recombination joined TRBV19 with TRBJ2-1; the junction holds 8 bases that match TRBD1. This TCR was recovered from a human donor who had recovered from COVID-19. The DNA reads TGTGCCAGTAGTCCTGCAGGGGGCGCCTACAATGAGCAGTTCTTC. Translated, this is CASSPAGGAYNEQFF.